Listed below are T cell receptor beta chains from one sample, sequenced in a study of T-cell reconstitution after alpha-beta-depleted transplantation in children. MiXCR, applied by TCRdb to the PCR reads, yields one record per CDR3 protein. Found here are some 260,000 distinct CDR3 sequences, about 24% of them singletons; the top ten hold 4% to 5.5%. The sample consisted of PBMCs, mostly from graft donor cells, taken 360 days after TCRalphabeta/CD19-depleted stem cell transplant. The receptors shown here come from a female patient aged 2-10 years who had a stem cell transplant for congenital amegakaryocytic thrombocytopenia, so the T cells may come from the graft donor. The CDR3 runs from the conserved cysteine through the conserved F or W. Each record gives: D gene, clone size, V gene, J gene, CDR3 protein, CDR3 DNA. D genes are given only for firm matches. Clone size is shown for a subset of rows, as once, few, many or a class of expanded clone.

.	.	TRBV5-1	TRBJ2-2	CASSLWPTGELFF	TGCGCCAGCAGCTTATGGCCCACCGGGGAGCTGTTTTTT
TRBD1	.	TRBV12-3/TRBV12-4	TRBJ1-5	CASSQTGKGNQPQHF	TGTGCCAGCAGCCAGACAGGGAAAGGCAATCAGCCCCAGCATTTT
.	.	TRBV6-4	TRBJ2-3	CASSRGLTDTQYF	TGTGCCAGCAGTAGGGGCCTCACAGATACGCAGTATTTT
.	few	TRBV4-3	TRBJ2-5	CASSQEGWGGETQYF	TGCGCCAGCAGCCAAGAAGGGTGGGGGGGCGAGACCCAGTACTTC
.	once	TRBV19	TRBJ2-1	CASSIVDPTGLFF	TGTGCCAGTAGTATAGTAGATCCCACCGGCCTTTTCTTC
TRBD1	few	TRBV29-1	TRBJ2-1	CSVPGQGIYNEQFF	TGCAGCGTCCCGGGACAGGGGATATACAATGAGCAGTTCTTC
.	many	TRBV12-3/TRBV12-4	TRBJ2-7	CASSLAGPMGYEQYF	TGTGCCAGCAGTTTAGCAGGCCCGATGGGGTACGAGCAGTACTTC
TRBD1	few	TRBV2	TRBJ1-2	CASSFLGQGGPADYGYTF	TGTGCCAGCAGTTTCCTTGGACAGGGGGGACCGGCTGACTATGGCTACACCTTC
TRBD2	few	TRBV28	TRBJ2-3	CASSPSGRAQYF	TGTGCCAGCAGTCCATCCGGGAGGGCGCAGTATTTT
.	.	TRBV12-3/TRBV12-4	TRBJ2-3	CASSFKGYDTQYF	TGTGCCAGCAGTTTTAAGGGTTATGATACGCAGTATTTT
TRBD2	.	TRBV7-2	TRBJ2-7	CASSPGLAAYEQYF	TGTGCCAGCAGCCCGGGACTAGCGGCCTACGAGCAGTACTTC
TRBD2	.	TRBV3-1	TRBJ2-3	CASSQDPAGGAGGTDTQYF	TGTGCCAGCAGCCAAGATCCAGCGGGGGGGGCGGGCGGCACAGATACGCAGTATTTT
TRBD1	.	TRBV12-3/TRBV12-4	TRBJ1-3	CASSPDRGYGNTIYF	TGTGCCAGCAGTCCGGACAGGGGGTATGGAAACACCATATATTTT